These 9 T cell receptor beta chains originate from one sample sequenced in a study of shared clonotypes between healthy human individuals. Clones were read by immunoSEQ multiplex PCR, and TCRdb kept only the in-frame ones, dropping some. The sample holds roughly 170,000 clones, approximately 61% seen once. Sequencing input: memory CD4+ T cells sorted from blood. The sample's subset: CD45RA-negative fraction. These receptors were obtained from a man aged 25-45 years in good health.

The chain links TRBV5-4 to TRBJ2-7; the D is unclear. The CDR3 covers 14 residues. V dropped 3 bases and J dropped 2 bases, with 12 bases sitting between them. Germline V gene lookup returns CDR1 SGHNT and CDR2 YYREEE (reference sequence). The CDR3 DNA reads as TGTGCCAGCAGCTGGTCAGGTGGGGCCTACGAGCAGTACTTC. Translated, it gives CASSWSGGAYEQYF.

This CDR3 is CASSTGTSVYNEQFF. CDR3 DNA: TGTGCCAGCAGTACCGGGACTAGCGTATACAATGAGCAGTTCTTC. The chain carries TRBV2 and TRBJ2-1; 10 bases are a match to TRBD2. Trimming took 5 bases from V and 4 from J; bases not matched to a gene: 5. This CDR3 is 15 amino acids long. Germline CDR1 SNHLY, CDR2 FYNNEI.

This clone was detected a few times. The rearrangement uses TRBV28 and TRBJ2-1; 10 bases agree with TRBD2. The V gene end was trimmed by 8 bases and the J gene end by 9 bases; junction bases not matched to a gene: 10. Germline V gives CDR1 MDHEN, CDR2 SYDVKM. CDR3 length equals 14 residues. The CDR3 here is CASGQLAGKGEQFF. The CDR3 DNA follows: TGTGCCAGCGGCCAACTAGCGGGAAAGGGTGAGCAGTTCTTC.

The rearrangement joins TRBV6-1 to TRBJ2-3; D gene unclear. CDR3 length: 11 amino acids. V was pared by 8 bases and J by 2 bases, with 5 bases between. Germline values: CDR1 MNHNS, CDR2 SASEGT. The CDR3 loop is CASDHTDTQYF. CDR3 bases: TGTGCCAGCGATCACACAGATACGCAGTATTTT.

This clone was seen a handful of times. The CDR3 region has the DNA TGTGCCAGCAGTTCTCTGACGTACTATGGCTACACCTTC. Its protein product is CASSSLTYYGYTF. The rearrangement links TRBV28 to TRBJ1-2; D is unresolved. Trimming took 4 bases from V and 3 from J, leaving 9 bases between them. This CDR3 comprises 13 residues. The germline gives CDR1 MDHEN, CDR2 SYDVKM.

V gene TRBV29-1 combines with J gene TRBJ2-7; the D gene is possibly TRBD2 (6 bases). The germline CDR1 and CDR2 sequences are SQVTM and ANQGSEA. V was trimmed by 4 bases and J by 1 base, leaving 14 bases between them. There are 14 residues in the CDR3. The chain's CDR3 is CSVAAGSWSYEQYF. The CDR3 nucleotides are TGCAGCGTTGCCGCGGGGTCGTGGTCCTACGAGCAGTACTTC.

This clone was found once. The V and J genes are TRBV5-1 and TRBJ2-3; 11 bases map to TRBD2. Germline trimming cut 2 bases from V and 0 bases from J; bases unmatched to any gene: 8. The CDR3 is 18 amino acids. Germline V gene sequence: CDR1 SGHRS, CDR2 YFSETQ. CDR3 amino acids: CASSLQPGLAGSTDTQYF. CDR3 coding DNA: TGCGCCAGCAGCTTACAACCAGGACTAGCGGGTAGCACAGATACGCAGTATTTT.

V gene TRBV15 combines with J gene TRBJ2-6; D remains unclear. Trimming removed 0 bases at V and 0 bases at J, with 3 bases between. Per germline, CDR1 LNHNV and CDR2 YYDKDF (reference sequence). The CDR3 runs 15 residues. As DNA, the CDR3 is TGTGCCACCAGCAGAGAGGTCTCTGGGGCCAACGTCCTGACTTTC. Translation: CATSREVSGANVLTF.

This clone was detected only once. The chain links TRBV18 to TRBJ2-7; possibly TRBD1 for D (5 bases). Between the trimmed V and J ends, which lost 5 bases and 1 base, there was a span of 9 bases. The germline V gene has CDR1 KGHSH and CDR2 LQKENI. The CDR3 is 13 residues long. In DNA form, the CDR3 reads TGTGCCAGCTCAAGGAAGGGGTCCTACGAGCAGTACTTC. Translated: CASSRKGSYEQYF.